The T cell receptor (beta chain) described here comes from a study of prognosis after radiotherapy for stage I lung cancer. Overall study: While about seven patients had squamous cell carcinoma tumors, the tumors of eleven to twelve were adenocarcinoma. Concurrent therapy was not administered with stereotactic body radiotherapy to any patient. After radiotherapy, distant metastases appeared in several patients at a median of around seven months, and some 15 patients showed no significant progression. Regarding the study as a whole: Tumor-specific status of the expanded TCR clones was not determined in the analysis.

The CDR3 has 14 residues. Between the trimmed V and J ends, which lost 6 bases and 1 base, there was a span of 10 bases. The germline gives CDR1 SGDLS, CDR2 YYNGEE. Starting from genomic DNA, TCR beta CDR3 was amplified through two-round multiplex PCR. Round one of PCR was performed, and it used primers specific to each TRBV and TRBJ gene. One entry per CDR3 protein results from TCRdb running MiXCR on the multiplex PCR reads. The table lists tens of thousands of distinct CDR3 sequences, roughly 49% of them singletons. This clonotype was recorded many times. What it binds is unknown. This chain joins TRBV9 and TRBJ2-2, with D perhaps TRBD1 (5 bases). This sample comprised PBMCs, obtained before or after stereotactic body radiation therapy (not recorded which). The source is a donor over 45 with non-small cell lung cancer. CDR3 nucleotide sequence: TGTGCCAGCACCCAACAGGTGAACACCGGGGAGCTGTTTTTT. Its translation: CASTQQVNTGELFF.